This entry lists 30 T cell receptor beta chains sequenced from one sample in a study of siplizumab effects on memory and regulatory T cells. TCRdb's copy holds only in-frame clones and misses some; the assay was immunoSEQ multiplex PCR. The data show under 100,000 clones, roughly 94% seen once. Specimen: non-Treg CD4+ T cells sorted from blood. The receptors were gathered from a human donor in good health.

V and J are TRBV5-1 and TRBJ2-2; D unresolved. The CDR3 is 15 amino acids. Trimming left V 0 bases short and J 0 bases short, with 6 bases between. Germline values: CDR1 SGHRS, CDR2 YFSETQ. The CDR3 sequence: CASSLVSANTGELFF. The CDR3 nucleotides read TGCGCCAGCAGCTTGGTTTCCGCGAACACCGGGGAGCTGTTTTTT.

The chain has TRBV28 and TRBJ2-5; D is undetermined. The CDR3 length is 11 residues. CDR1 MDHEN and CDR2 SYDVKM come from the germline V gene. Between the trimmed V and J ends, which lost 3 bases and 6 bases, there was a span of 5 bases. In DNA form, the CDR3 reads TGTGCCAGCAGTTTTTATCAGACCCAGTACTTC. Translating gives CASSFYQTQYF.

V is TRBV28 and J is TRBJ2-7; 9 bases align to TRBD1. Trimming at V came to 6 bases and at J to 6 bases, leaving 18 bases not matched to a gene. The CDR3 length is 17 residues. Germline V gene data show CDR1 as MDHEN and CDR2 as SYDVKM. The CDR3 DNA is TGTGCCAGCAGGATTAACAACGGACAGGGGATCTTCCGCGAGCAGTACTTC. It is translated as CASRINNGQGIFREQYF.

The V call is TRBV28, the J call TRBJ1-4; possible D gene TRBD1, 5 bases. Trimming left V 7 bases short and J 8 bases short, with 20 bases between. CDR1 MDHEN and CDR2 SYDVKM come from the germline V gene. The CDR3 extends over 15 amino acids. The CDR3 DNA reads as TGTGCCAGCAACCGGTTGGAGGGACCGTTCGAAAAACTGTTTTTT. Translated, it gives CASNRLEGPFEKLFF.

The chain joins TRBV6-5 to TRBJ2-5, with 9 bases identical to TRBD1. The CDR3 totals 15 residues. Unmatched junction bases numbered 9, after V lost 6 bases and J lost 4 bases. CDR1 is MNHEY and CDR2 is SVGAGI in the germline V gene. Written as DNA, the CDR3 is TGTGCCAGCAGGCCGGGACAGGGAGGTGGAGAGACCCAGTACTTC. This codes for CASRPGQGGGETQYF.

This rearrangement joins TRBV29-1 to TRBJ1-2; 7 nucleotides line up with TRBD1. V lost 6 bases, J lost 8 bases, and 9 bases stayed unmatched. CDR1 and CDR2 (germline): SQVTM, ANQGSEA. This CDR3 spans 12 amino acids. The CDR3 region is CSVPTGFLGYTF. The CDR3 DNA follows: TGCAGCGTCCCGACAGGGTTTTTGGGCTACACCTTC. The full variable domain, its missing parts supplied by reference TRBV29-1 and TRBJ1-2, is SAVISQKPSRDICQRGTSLTIQCQVDSQVTMMFWYRQQPGQSLTLIATANQGSEATYESGFVIDKFPISRPNLTFSTLTVSNMSPEDSSIYLCSVPTGFLGYTFGSGTRLTVV.

This chain joins TRBV30 and TRBJ2-1, with D perhaps given as TRBD1 or TRBD2 (6 bases each). Trimming took off 0 bases at V and 8 bases at J, with 17 bases between the two ends. There are 15 residues in the CDR3. Germline CDR1 GTSNPN, CDR2 SVGIG (reference sequence). The CDR3 region has the DNA TGTGCCTGGAGTGTAACCGGTTTGGGGGGCGATGAGCAGTTCTTC. Translating it yields CAWSVTGLGGDEQFF.

The J gene is TRBJ1-1, the V gene TRBV19, with D unresolved. CDR3 length: 16 amino acids. V was trimmed by 3 bases and J by 3 bases, leaving 17 bases between them. Germline V CDR1 and CDR2: LNHDA, SQIVND (reference sequence). CDR3 sequence: CASSIFSPPGDTEAFF. In nucleotides, the CDR3 is TGTGCCAGTAGTATTTTTTCCCCCCCGGGTGACACTGAAGCTTTCTTT.

This clone was counted only a few times. V and J are TRBV5-1 and TRBJ1-5; D remains unclear. Per the germline V gene, CDR1 is SGHRS and CDR2 is YFSETQ. Trimming removed 4 bases at V and 0 bases at J, with 11 bases between. The CDR3 covers 15 residues. CDR3 nucleotides: TGCGCCAGCAGCCCCGACGGGTATAGCAATCAGCCCCAGCATTTT. This sequence encodes CASSPDGYSNQPQHF.

The J gene is TRBJ1-1, the V gene TRBV6-5, with 8 bases matching TRBD1. Looked up from germline, CDR1 is MNHEY and CDR2 is SVGAGI. V was clipped by 5 bases and J by 3 bases; unmatched bases: 8. The CDR3 covers 15 residues. The CDR3 sequence: CASSIAGTGDTEAFF. The DNA of the CDR3 is TGTGCCAGCAGTATAGCCGGGACAGGAGACACTGAAGCTTTCTTT.

V gene TRBV7-8 combines with J gene TRBJ1-5; 7 positions agree with TRBD1. Germline V lookup: CDR1 SGHVS, CDR2 FQNEAQ. This CDR3 is 16 amino acids long. V dropped 0 bases and J dropped 5; count of bases not matched to a gene: 7. DNA for the CDR3: TGTGCCAGCAGCTTAGCGGCTCTGACAGGGTATCAGCCCCAGCATTTT. Translating it yields CASSLAALTGYQPQHF.

This clone was observed once. The chain employs TRBV2 and TRBJ2-6; no firm D call. This CDR3 is built from 18 residues. In germline, CDR1 is SNHLY, CDR2 FYNNEI. Between the trimmed V and J ends, which lost 4 bases and 1 base, there was a span of 17 bases. The CDR3, as DNA: TGTGCCAGCAGTGCCGAGGCCCCGAGTATATCTGGGGCCAACGTCCTGACTTTC. This codes for CASSAEAPSISGANVLTF.

V is TRBV6-4 and J is TRBJ2-3; 10 bases agree with TRBD1. Trimming removed 0 bases from V and 0 bases from J; junction bases left unmatched: 9. The CDR3 spans 19 residues. The V gene's germline CDR1 is MRHNA and CDR2 SNTAGT. CDR3 nucleotide sequence: TGTGCCAGCAGTGACTCAATCACGAGGACAGGGGGTAGCACAGATACGCAGTATTTT. Translated: CASSDSITRTGGSTDTQYF.

The chain carries TRBV7-3 and TRBJ2-1; D unclear. V lost 2 bases to trimming and J lost 1 base, with 6 bases between them. Per the germline V gene, CDR1 is SGHTA and CDR2 is FQGTGA. This CDR3 has 14 amino acids. The CDR3 bases are TGTGCCAGCAGCTTAGACTCGTCCTACAATGAGCAGTTCTTC. This sequence encodes CASSLDSSYNEQFF.

The rearrangement uses TRBV5-1 and TRBJ2-7; unclear D gene. The germline V gene has CDR1 SGHRS and CDR2 YFSETQ. The CDR3 extends over 14 amino acids. The V and J ends lost 0 bases and 2 bases respectively, with 9 bases between them. The CDR3: CASSLVVSTYEQYF. CDR3 DNA: TGCGCCAGCAGCTTGGTTGTCAGTACCTACGAGCAGTACTTC.

The J gene is TRBJ2-7, the V gene TRBV5-1; D is possibly TRBD1 (5 bases). The CDR3 spans 14 residues. Germline CDR1 reads SGHRS; CDR2 reads YFSETQ. V was clipped by 3 bases and J by 0 bases, with 10 bases between them. This CDR3 reads CASSYDSSSYEQYF. As DNA, the CDR3 is TGCGCCAGCAGCTACGACAGTAGCTCCTACGAGCAGTACTTC.

The chain recombines TRBV11-3 with TRBJ1-1, with D hard to call. The germline V and J ends were trimmed by 5 bases and 5 bases, with 12 bases remaining between them. Germline V gene sequence: CDR1 SGHNT, CDR2 YENEEA. The CDR3 has 13 amino acids. The CDR3 loop reads CASSQQPETEAFF. The CDR3 DNA is TGTGCCAGCAGCCAACAACCCGAGACTGAAGCTTTCTTT.

The chain is built from TRBV15 and TRBJ1-5; tentative D call: TRBD1 (5 bases). Trimming shortened V by 3 bases and J by 4 bases, and 16 bases separated the two germline ends. This CDR3 spans 16 amino acids. Germline V CDR1 and CDR2: LNHNV, YYDKDF (reference sequence). CDR3 in amino acids: CATSSRQLKTNQPQHF. In DNA form, the CDR3 reads TGTGCCACCAGCAGCAGACAGTTGAAAACGAATCAGCCCCAGCATTTT.

A single count supports this clone. V usage is TRBV7-9 and J usage is TRBJ2-5; 7 bases are shared with TRBD1. This CDR3 has 15 residues. CDR1 and CDR2 (germline): SEHNR, FQNEAQ (reference sequence). After removal of 5 bases from V and 4 bases from J, the junction contained 10 bases not matched to a gene. The CDR3 DNA is TGTGCCAGCAGCCCCTTATTAGGGGGCGGAGAGACCCAGTACTTC. Translating it yields CASSPLLGGGETQYF.

This chain connects TRBV9 to TRBJ2-7; perhaps TRBD1 as D (7 bases). Germline V gene sequence: CDR1 SGDLS, CDR2 YYNGEE. CDR3 length: 15 residues. The V end lost 0 bases, the J end lost 2 bases, and 12 bases lay between the germline ends. The CDR3 region is CASSVGQGLPYEQYF. The CDR3 bases are TGTGCCAGCAGCGTAGGACAGGGACTCCCCTACGAGCAGTACTTC.

This clone was detected only once. The chain is built from TRBV11-3 and TRBJ2-7; D might be TRBD1 (6 bases). Germline lookup yields CDR1 SGHNT and CDR2 YENEEA. The CDR3 extends over 14 amino acids. The V and J ends lost 5 bases and 5 bases respectively, with 16 bases between them. Here the CDR3 reads CASSLRQVSDEQYF. The DNA for the CDR3 is TGTGCCAGCAGCCTACGACAGGTTTCGGACGAGCAGTACTTC.

The chain has TRBV30 and TRBJ2-5; D is undetermined. The CDR3 is made up of 12 amino acids. With 0 bases removed from V and 7 bases from J, the gap between germline ends came to 9 bases. Per the germline V gene, CDR1 is GTSNPN and CDR2 is SVGIG (reference sequence). CDR3 in DNA: TGTGCCTGGAGTGTACGCCCGGGGACCCAGTACTTC. This codes for CAWSVRPGTQYF. The full variable domain, in which reference TRBV30 and TRBJ2-5 provide the parts outside the CDR3, is SQTIHQWPATLVQPVGSPLSLECTVEGTSNPNLYWYRQAAGRGLQLLFYSVGIGQISSEVPQNLSASRPQDRQFILSSKKLLLSDSGFYLCAWSVRPGTQYFGPGTRLLVL.

This chain connects TRBV11-2 to TRBJ2-3; tentatively, D is TRBD1 (9 bases). The V gene lost 5 bases and the J gene lost 4 bases, with 16 bases spanning the gap. Germline V lookup: CDR1 SGHAT, CDR2 FQNNGV. CDR3 size: 15 residues. CDR3 in amino acids: CASSRGGQGPDTQYF. The CDR3 region has the DNA TGTGCCAGCAGCCGGGGGGGACAGGGCCCAGATACGCAGTATTTT.

The V call is TRBV29-1, the J call TRBJ2-7, with D tentatively TRBD1 or TRBD2 (5 bases each). The CDR3 length is 14 residues. The germline V gene has CDR1 SQVTM and CDR2 ANQGSEA. V was shortened by 6 bases and J by 4 bases, with 19 bases between the two germline ends. CDR3 nucleotides: TGCAGCGTCGACCGGGGCAGGGTGGTGTACGAGCAGTACTTC. Translated, it gives CSVDRGRVVYEQYF.

V usage is TRBV11-2 and J usage is TRBJ2-3; no firm D call. The CDR3 totals 14 residues. Germline V lookup: CDR1 SGHAT, CDR2 FQNNGV. V was clipped by 0 bases and J by 2 bases, with 6 bases between them. CDR3 region: CASSLEILTDTQYF. The CDR3 region has the DNA TGTGCCAGCAGCTTAGAAATCCTCACAGATACGCAGTATTTT. Combining the CDR3 with reference TRBV11-2 and TRBJ2-3 gives the whole variable domain EAGVAQSPRYKIIEKRQSVAFWCNPISGHATLYWYQQILGQGPKLLIQFQNNGVVDDSQLPKDRFSAERLKGVDSTLKIQPAKLEDSAVYLCASSLEILTDTQYFGPGTRLTVL.

This clone was detected only a few times. The rearrangement uses TRBV30 and TRBJ1-5, with D maybe TRBD1 (5 bases). V lost 0 bases to trimming and J lost 2 bases, with 11 bases between them. In germline, CDR1 is GTSNPN, CDR2 SVGIG (reference sequence). The CDR3 consists of 15 residues. CDR3 sequence: CAWSVSGVGNQPQHF. Written as DNA, the CDR3 is TGTGCCTGGAGTGTATCGGGGGTTGGCAATCAGCCCCAGCATTTT.

This chain connects TRBV11-2 to TRBJ2-7, with a tentative D call TRBD2 (5 bases). Trimming cost V 1 base and J 4 bases, with 14 bases left between them. The CDR3 has 15 amino acids. Per germline, CDR1 SGHAT and CDR2 FQNNGV. DNA for the CDR3: TGTGCCAGCAGCTTAGGACTGACGGGATCGTACGAGCAGTACTTC. This encodes CASSLGLTGSYEQYF.

CDR3 sequence reads: CASRLNRGTQYF. The CDR3 DNA reads as TGTGCCAGCAGATTGAACAGGGGTACGCAGTATTTT. The chain links TRBV27 to TRBJ2-3, with 7 bases identical to TRBD1. Germline-derived CDR1 and CDR2 are MNHEY and SMNVEV (reference sequence). With V trimmed by 6 bases and J by 8 bases, 5 bases remained unmatched. The CDR3 is 12 residues long.

The chain uses TRBV4-2 and TRBJ2-7, with 9 bases lining up with TRBD2. Trimming at V came to 1 base and at J to 1 base, leaving 5 bases not matched to a gene. This CDR3 spans 16 amino acids. Germline V gives CDR1 LGHNA, CDR2 YNFKEQ. For the CDR3, the DNA is TGTGCCAGCAGCCAAGGATCGCTAGCGGGATCCTACGAGCAGTACTTC. Translation gives CASSQGSLAGSYEQYF.

V is TRBV10-3 and J is TRBJ2-3; 7 bases are a match to TRBD2. The CDR3 has 15 residues. The germline V gene has CDR1 ENHRY and CDR2 SYGVKD. V shed 1 base, J shed 6 bases, and the junction held 7 bases outside the gene matches. CDR3 amino acids: CAISEYLGGTDTQYF. For the CDR3, the DNA is TGTGCCATCAGTGAGTACCTCGGGGGGACGGATACGCAGTATTTT.